Detailed here is one TCR beta chain. Its target is not known. The germline CDR1 and CDR2 sequences are LGHNA and YNFKEQ. The CDR3 loop spans 18 amino acids. With 2 bases removed from V and 1 base from J, the gap between germline ends came to 20 bases. The data originate from a study of shared clonotypes between healthy human individuals. Study in general: Contributing individuals were a couple of females and three males aged 18 to 49.

Study processing details: ImmunoSEQ gave junction-only sequences without quality scores, so filtering differed. Sequencing was performed with immunoSEQ multiplex PCR; in TCRdb, only in-frame clones are kept and a portion is missing. From that table come the V and J calls and clone size; the DNA was used to work out D and trimming. The sample shows 850,000 to 1,200,000 clones, around 75% of them seen only once. Study-level findings and limits: The authors expected sequencing depth to affect clonotype sharing among donors. Clonotypes shared by all four donors outscored non-shared clonotypes in generation probability.

The V gene is TRBV4-2, the J gene TRBJ1-1, with a weak D call TRBD1 (6 bases). The sequence was obtained from a man aged 18 to 35 in good health. The sequencing sample was made of memory CD4+ T cells sorted from blood. Subset denoted: CD45RA-negative fraction. The CDR3 region has the DNA TGTGCCAGCAGCCAAAGACCGGTTGGGGGGGCCTCGAACACTGAAGCTTTCTTT. Amino acid sequence: CASSQRPVGGASNTEAFF.